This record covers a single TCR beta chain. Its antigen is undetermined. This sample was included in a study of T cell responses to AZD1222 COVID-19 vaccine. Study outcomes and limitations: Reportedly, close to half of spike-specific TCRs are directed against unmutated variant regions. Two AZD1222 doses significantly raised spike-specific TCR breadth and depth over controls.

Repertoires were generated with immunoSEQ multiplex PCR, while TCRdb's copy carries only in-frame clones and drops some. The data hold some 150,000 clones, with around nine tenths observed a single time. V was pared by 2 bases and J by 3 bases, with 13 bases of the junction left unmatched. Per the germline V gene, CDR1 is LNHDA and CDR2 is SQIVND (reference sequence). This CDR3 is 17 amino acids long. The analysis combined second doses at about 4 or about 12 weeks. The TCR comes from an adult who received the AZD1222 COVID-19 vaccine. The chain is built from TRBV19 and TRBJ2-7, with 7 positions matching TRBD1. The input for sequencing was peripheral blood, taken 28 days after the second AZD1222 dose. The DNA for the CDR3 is TGTGCCAGTAGTATAACCTTTTCCTTAGACAGGGACTACGAGCAGTACTTC. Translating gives CASSITFSLDRDYEQYF.